The 15 T cell receptor beta chains given below trace back to one sample, sequenced in a study of regulatory T cells in long-lasting Graves disease. Time point described: newly diagnosed GD, antithyroid drugs for less than 3 months. Construction of the TCR library relied on RNA isolated from PBMCs. With iRepertoire HTBI primers and Arm-PCR of CDR3 regions, TCR beta libraries were built. MiXCR was run by TCRdb on the multiplex PCR reads, yielding one entry per CDR3 protein. The sample has about 380,000 distinct CDR3 sequences; around a sixth are singletons. The source was peripheral blood mononuclear cells (PBMCs), collected at new diagnosis, from a patient treated with antithyroid drugs. These receptors were obtained from a female donor with Graves disease.

This clonotype turned up a few times. It may be a read error: a sequence one base away is much more abundant. This chain connects TRBV7-3 to TRBJ2-3; 7 bases are shared with TRBD2. The V gene's germline CDR1 is SGHTA and CDR2 FQGTGA. J lost 3 bases, V lost 3 bases, and 12 bases had no gene match. The CDR3 is 17 amino acids. The CDR3 coding sequence is TGTGCCAGCAGCTTGGGGCCCCTTGTCGGGAGGACAGATACGCAGTATTTT. Its translation is CASSLGPLVGRTDTQYF.

There are a few counts of this clonotype. The rearrangement links TRBV9 to TRBJ1-6; D perhaps matches TRBD1 (5 bases). Germline V gives CDR1 SGDLS, CDR2 YYNGEE. The CDR3 totals 15 residues. Trimming took 3 bases from V and 6 from J, leaving 13 bases between them. CDR3 coding DNA: TGTGCCAGCAGCGGGGGGTGGAGTCTTAATTCACCCCTCCACTTT. Translation gives CASSGGWSLNSPLHF.

This clonotype was seen a handful of times. This may stem from a read error, because a much larger clone lies one nucleotide away. This chain joins TRBV20-1 and TRBJ2-1, with 13 bases fitting TRBD2. Per the germline V gene, CDR1 is DFQATT and CDR2 is SNEGSKA (reference sequence). The CDR3 consists of 14 residues. CDR3 bases: TGCAGTGCTCCCTTACTAGCGGGAGGGCATGAGCAGCTCTTC. Translating it yields CSAPLLAGGHEQLF.

This clonotype was seen ten or more times. This chain joins TRBV28 and TRBJ1-1; D uncertain. Germline CDR1 reads MDHEN; CDR2 reads SYDVKM. The ends were cut back, 3 bases at V and 6 bases at J, with 11 bases in the middle. The CDR3 runs 13 residues. CDR3 DNA sequence: TGTGCCAGCAGTTTTGGTACCGTGCCTGAAGCTTTCTTT. It translates to CASSFGTVPEAFF.

This clonotype has at least ten counts. V gene TRBV10-3 combines with J gene TRBJ1-3; no clear D. The germline V gene encodes CDR1 ENHRY and CDR2 SYGVKD. CDR3 size: 12 residues. Trimming removed 10 bases at V and 4 bases at J, with 11 bases between. The CDR3 sequence is CATYGEGNTIYF. CDR3 bases: TGTGCCACCTACGGGGAGGGAAACACCATATATTTT.

There are many counts of this clonotype. The J gene is TRBJ2-1, the V gene TRBV3-1, with 9 bases matching TRBD2. The CDR3 loop spans 15 amino acids. The V gene's germline CDR1 is LGHDT and CDR2 YNNKEL (reference sequence). V trimming: 4 bases; J trimming: 3 bases; junction bases outside the gene matches: 4. The CDR3 coding sequence is TGTGCCAGCAGCCCTATAGCGGGGGACTACAATGAGCAGTTCTTC. It is translated as CASSPIAGDYNEQFF.

This sequence joins TRBV27 and TRBJ1-1, with 9 bases lining up with TRBD1. The CDR3 has 14 residues. Germline values: CDR1 MNHEY, CDR2 SMNVEV (reference sequence). The ends lost 5 bases at V and 6 bases at J; junction bases unmatched: 7. As DNA, the CDR3 is TGTGCCAGCAGTGAGGACAGGGGTCGGGCTGAAGCTTTCTTT. It encodes CASSEDRGRAEAFF.

This clonotype was seen a handful of times. The chain uses TRBV6-1 and TRBJ1-2, with 7 bases identical to TRBD1. Germline V gene data show CDR1 as MNHNS and CDR2 as SASEGT. The junction had 6 bases not matched to a gene; V was cut back by 6 bases and J by 8 bases. The CDR3 has 12 amino acids. This CDR3 reads CASSDREMGYTF. The CDR3 nucleotides read TGTGCCAGCAGCGACAGGGAAATGGGCTACACCTTC.

This clonotype showed up many times. The V gene is TRBV29-1, the J gene TRBJ2-7; D is unclear. Germline lookup yields CDR1 SQVTM and CDR2 ANQGSEA. V gave up 2 bases and J gave up 0 bases, with 17 bases separating them. The CDR3 consists of 16 residues. This CDR3 is CSVELARTSGSYEQYF. The CDR3 nucleotides are TGCAGCGTTGAACTCGCTCGGACCTCGGGCTCCTACGAGCAGTACTTC.

This clonotype has a count of ten or more. This sequence joins TRBV12-3 or TRBV12-4 and TRBJ2-3; 8 bases are a match to TRBD2. With V trimmed by 2 bases and J by 1 base, 8 bases remained unmatched. CDR3 length equals 17 residues. The DNA of the CDR3 is TGTGCCAGCAGTTTACTCGGTACTAGCGGCCGCACAGATACGCAGTATTTT. As protein: CASSLLGTSGRTDTQYF.

This clonotype was seen ten or more times. Here the CDR3 reads CASSLGPSGYNEQFF. CDR3 DNA: TGTGCCAGCAGCTTAGGCCCTAGCGGCTACAATGAGCAGTTCTTC. The chain uses TRBV7-3 and TRBJ2-1; 7 bases match TRBD2. The trim removed 2 bases at V and 3 bases at J, leaving 4 bases unmatched. CDR3 length: 15 residues. Germline V gene data show CDR1 as SGHTA and CDR2 as FQGTGA.

This sequence joins TRBV5-1 and TRBJ2-1; D gene unclear. CDR3 length: 16 residues. Germline values: CDR1 SGHRS, CDR2 YFSETQ. V was shortened by 0 bases and J by 0 bases, with 10 bases between the two germline ends. CDR3 bases: TGCGCCAGCAGCTTGGTGACACCGAGCTCCTACAATGAGCAGTTCTTC. As protein: CASSLVTPSSYNEQFF.

The V gene is TRBV5-5, the J gene TRBJ1-1; 10 positions match TRBD1. This CDR3 is 16 amino acids long. CDR1 SGHKS and CDR2 YYEKEE come from the germline V gene (reference sequence). V was clipped by 4 bases and J by 4 bases; unmatched bases: 10. CDR3 nucleotides: TGTGCCAGCAGCCCCGGGACAGGGGTTGGAGGCACTGAAGCTTTCTTT. It specifies CASSPGTGVGGTEAFF.

This clonotype has just a few counts. The chain uses TRBV4-1 and TRBJ2-2; 10 bases match TRBD2. V gave up 0 bases and J gave up 6 bases; unmatched junction bases: 7. Germline CDR1 is MGHRA and CDR2 is YSYEKL. The CDR3 extends over 17 amino acids. The CDR3 region has the DNA TGCGCCAGCAGCCAAGAAGCGGGGGGGCCTTATGCCGGGGAGCTGTTTTTT. This translates into CASSQEAGGPYAGELFF.

V gene TRBV7-2 combines with J gene TRBJ1-1, with D possibly TRBD1 on 5 matching bases. The CDR3 has 19 residues. Trimming cost V 4 bases and J 0 bases, with 24 bases left between them. Germline CDR1 SGHTA, CDR2 FQGNSA. The CDR3 reads CASSSLQRGVSAMNTEAFF. In DNA, the CDR3 is TGTGCCAGCAGCTCCTTACAACGAGGGGTTTCGGCAATGAACACTGAAGCTTTCTTT.